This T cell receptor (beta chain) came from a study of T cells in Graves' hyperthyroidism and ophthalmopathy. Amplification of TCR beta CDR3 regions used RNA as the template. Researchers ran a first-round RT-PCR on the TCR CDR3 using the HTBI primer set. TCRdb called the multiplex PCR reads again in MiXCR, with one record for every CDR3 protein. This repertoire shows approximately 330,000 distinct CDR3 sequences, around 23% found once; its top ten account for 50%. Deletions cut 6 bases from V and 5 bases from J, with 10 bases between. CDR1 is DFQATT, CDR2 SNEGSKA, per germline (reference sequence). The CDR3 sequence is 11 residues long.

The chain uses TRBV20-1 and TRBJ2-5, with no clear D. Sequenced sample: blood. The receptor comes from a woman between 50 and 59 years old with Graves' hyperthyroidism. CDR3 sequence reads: CSAHPRETQYF. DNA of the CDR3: TGCAGTGCCCATCCTCGGGAGACCCAGTACTTC.